A single sample is the source of the 24 T cell receptor beta chains below, sequenced in a study of neoadjuvant anti-PD-1 for oral cavity cancer. TCRdb's table, derived via immunoSEQ multiplex PCR, lists solely in-frame clones and lacks some. The table records some 15,000 clones, roughly 60% of them present only once. The source material was PBMCs, sampled before nivolumab (anti-PD-1) treatment. The receptors shown here come from a person aged 35 to 85 with oral cavity squamous cell carcinoma.

This clone has only a few counts. This chain uses TRBV7-9 with TRBJ2-2; 8 bases are a match to TRBD2. Germline values: CDR1 SEHNR, CDR2 FQNEAQ (reference sequence). The CDR3 length is 15 residues. V was pared by 3 bases and J by 6 bases, with 6 bases of the junction left unmatched. This chain's CDR3 is CASSFLETSAGELFF. The DNA of the CDR3 is TGTGCCAGCAGCTTTTTAGAGACTAGCGCCGGGGAGCTGTTTTTT.

The V call is TRBV29-1, the J call TRBJ2-1; D unclear. V lost 4 bases and J 1 base, leaving 5 bases between the germline ends. This CDR3 has 12 residues. CDR1 and CDR2 (germline): SQVTM, ANQGSEA. In DNA, the CDR3 is TGCAGCGTTGTTGTATCCTACAATGAGCAGTTCTTC. This gives the protein CSVVVSYNEQFF.

V and J are TRBV19 and TRBJ2-3; D is possibly TRBD2 (7 bases). Germline assignment: CDR1 LNHDA and CDR2 SQIVND (reference sequence). V lost 3 bases, J lost 2 bases, and 15 bases lay in between. This CDR3 has 16 residues. The CDR3 loop reads CASSIGSGTTTDTQYF. In DNA form, the CDR3 reads TGTGCCAGTAGTATTGGGAGCGGGACAACCACAGATACGCAGTATTTT.

The chain has TRBV5-1 and TRBJ1-2; 7 bases match TRBD1. The CDR3 runs 16 residues. Germline lookup yields CDR1 SGHRS and CDR2 YFSETQ. With 3 bases clipped from V and 3 bases from J, the junction kept 11 bases outside the gene matches. CDR3 coding DNA: TGCGCCAGCAGCTGGGGGGACAGTACTTCTGACTATGGCTACACCTTC. As protein: CASSWGDSTSDYGYTF.

The chain joins TRBV27 to TRBJ2-1; no clear D. V dropped 5 bases and J dropped 10 bases, with 18 bases sitting between them. CDR3 size: 14 residues. Per the germline V gene, CDR1 is MNHEY and CDR2 is SMNVEV (reference sequence). The CDR3 loop reads CASSPGRLEKEQFF. The CDR3, as DNA: TGTGCCAGCAGTCCTGGACGTCTCGAAAAGGAGCAGTTCTTC.

The chain combines TRBV5-1 with TRBJ2-5, with D unclear. The CDR3 contains 13 residues. V was shortened by 0 bases and J by 5 bases, with 8 bases between the two germline ends. CDR1 SGHRS and CDR2 YFSETQ come from the germline V gene. DNA of the CDR3: TGCGCCAGCAGCTTGGGTAGTTTTGAGACCCAGTACTTC. Encoded protein: CASSLGSFETQYF.

The J gene is TRBJ2-3, the V gene TRBV5-1, with D unclear. Germline assignment: CDR1 SGHRS and CDR2 YFSETQ. CDR3 length: 15 residues. V lost 4 bases to trimming and J lost 2 bases, with 14 bases between them. CDR3 sequence reads: CASSTTWSLTDTQYF. The CDR3 bases are TGCGCCAGCAGCACGACTTGGTCACTCACAGATACGCAGTATTTT.

This clone was observed a few times. J is TRBJ2-7 and V is TRBV7-9; 8 bases map to TRBD1. There are 14 residues in the CDR3. CDR1 is SEHNR, CDR2 FQNEAQ, per germline (reference sequence). The J segment lost 3 bases and the V segment lost 4 bases, leaving 5 bases of the junction unmatched. The CDR3, as DNA: TGTGCCAGCAGCTCGCGACAGGGGTTCTACGAGCAGTACTTC. It is translated as CASSSRQGFYEQYF.

CDR3 coding DNA: TGCGCCAGCAAAGCGGCTAGCGGGAGAGGGGCGGATACGCAGTATTTT. It translates to CASKAASGRGADTQYF. This chain links TRBV5-1 with TRBJ2-3; TRBD2 matches 10 bases. The germline V gene has CDR1 SGHRS and CDR2 YFSETQ. V shed 6 bases, J shed 6 bases, and the junction held 13 bases outside the gene matches. The CDR3 consists of 16 residues.

CDR3: CASSDGGHSGANVLTF. CDR3 nucleotide sequence: TGTGCCAGCAGTGACGGGGGCCACTCTGGGGCCAACGTCCTGACTTTC. The rearrangement uses TRBV25-1 and TRBJ2-6; D may be TRBD1 or TRBD2 (6 bases each). V shed 3 bases and J shed 0 bases, with 9 bases lying between them. CDR3 length equals 16 residues. Germline CDR1 reads MGHDK; CDR2 reads SYGVNS.

This clone occurred a few times. The rearrangement uses TRBV6-5 and TRBJ2-5, with D maybe TRBD1 (5 bases). Germline V gives CDR1 MNHEY, CDR2 SVGAGI. The CDR3 spans 14 residues. Trimming removed 0 bases from V and 5 bases from J, with 10 bases in between. The CDR3 loop is CASSYSQGWETQYF. The CDR3 bases are TGTGCCAGCAGTTACTCGCAGGGTTGGGAGACCCAGTACTTC.

The chain combines TRBV18 with TRBJ1-4, with D unclear. The CDR3 is made up of 13 amino acids. In germline, CDR1 is KGHSH, CDR2 LQKENI. Trimming removed 3 bases from V and 8 bases from J, with 10 bases in between. CDR3 in DNA: TGTGCCAGCTCACCCGATAGGAACGAAAAACTGTTTTTT. This gives the protein CASSPDRNEKLFF.

This clone was seen a few times. The chain links TRBV30 to TRBJ1-2, with D possibly being TRBD1 (5 bases). Germline V gene lookup returns CDR1 GTSNPN and CDR2 SVGIG (reference sequence). This CDR3 region has 13 residues. With 3 bases removed from V and 6 bases from J, the gap between germline ends came to 14 bases. CDR3 in DNA: TGTGCCTGGAGCCTCGGGGGTAAGGATGGCTACACCTTC. The encoded protein is CAWSLGGKDGYTF. The full variable domain, completed using reference TRBV30 and TRBJ1-2, is SQTIHQWPATLVQPVGSPLSLECTVEGTSNPNLYWYRQAAGRGLQLLFYSVGIGQISSEVPQNLSASRPQDRQFILSSKKLLLSDSGFYLCAWSLGGKDGYTFGSGTRLTVV.

The CDR3 loop is CASRPPGQGGTEAFF. DNA for the CDR3: TGCGCCAGCAGGCCCCCGGGACAGGGAGGGACTGAAGCTTTCTTT. The chain has TRBV5-1 and TRBJ1-1; the match to TRBD1 covers 9 bases. The CDR3 is 15 amino acids. The V segment lost 5 bases and the J segment 5 bases; nucleotides outside the gene matches: 10. Germline CDR1 SGHRS, CDR2 YFSETQ. Full variable domain (rest looked up from reference TRBV5-1 and TRBJ1-1): KAGVTQTPRYLIKTRGQQVTLSCSPISGHRSVSWYQQTPGQGLQFLFEYFSETQRNKGNFPGRFSGRQFSNSRSEMNVSTLELGDSALYLCASRPPGQGGTEAFFGQGTRLTVV.

The chain combines TRBV14 with TRBJ2-5; no clear D gene. The CDR3 sequence is 19 residues long. Germline V gene lookup returns CDR1 SGHDN and CDR2 FVKESK. Trimming shortened V by 1 base and J by 1 base, and 22 bases separated the two germline ends. CDR3 region: CASSQVWPKPHRPQETQYF. The CDR3 DNA sequence: TGTGCCAGCAGCCAAGTGTGGCCGAAGCCACACCGACCCCAAGAGACCCAGTACTTC.

The gene calls are TRBV6-5 and TRBJ2-7; weak D call: TRBD2 (5 bases). Trimming removed 2 bases at V and 0 bases at J, with 11 bases between. CDR1 is MNHEY, CDR2 SVGAGI, per germline. The CDR3 consists of 15 residues. Written as DNA, the CDR3 is TGTGCCAGCAGTTACCCCGAGGCGGGCTCCTACGAGCAGTACTTC. It specifies CASSYPEAGSYEQYF.

This clone showed up just once. The chain links TRBV7-9 to TRBJ2-1; D gene uncertain. This CDR3 contains 11 residues. CDR1 SEHNR and CDR2 FQNEAQ come from the germline V gene (reference sequence). The V gene lost 5 bases and the J gene lost 8 bases, with 7 bases spanning the gap. CDR3 DNA sequence: TGTGCCAGCAGCCTTAAAGATGAGCAGTTCTTC. Residues: CASSLKDEQFF.

Within the sample, this clone is medium-sized (0.01 to 0.1%). The chain carries TRBV15 and TRBJ2-2; 8 bases are shared with TRBD1. This CDR3 is 17 amino acids long. Germline CDR1 and CDR2: LNHNV and YYDKDF (reference sequence). The ends lost 1 base at V and 1 base at J; junction bases unmatched: 5. The CDR3 region is CATSRGTGTGNTGELFF. CDR3 nucleotides: TGTGCCACCAGCAGAGGTACCGGGACAGGGAACACCGGGGAGCTGTTTTTT.

The J gene is TRBJ2-7, the V gene TRBV4-2, with 9 bases lining up with TRBD2. The CDR3 extends over 16 amino acids. Germline V gives CDR1 LGHNA, CDR2 YNFKEQ. V lost 1 base and J lost 5; bases outside the gene matches: 9. CDR3 sequence (DNA): TGTGCCAGCAGCCAAGTTGCAGCGGGAGGATCCGACGAGCAGTACTTC. Its translation: CASSQVAAGGSDEQYF.

The table lists this clone with a few counts. The chain links TRBV6-1 to TRBJ1-4; no definite D call. This CDR3 comprises 14 residues. The V end was cut by 6 bases, the J end by 8 bases, with 16 bases between. Germline CDR1 reads MNHNS; CDR2 reads SASEGT. The CDR3 spells CASRVEQQTEKLFF. The CDR3 DNA sequence: TGTGCCAGCAGGGTGGAGCAACAGACGGAAAAACTGTTTTTT.

J is TRBJ1-2 and V is TRBV7-8; 9 nucleotides align to TRBD1. V dropped 0 bases and J dropped 8; count of bases not matched to a gene: 7. The CDR3 runs to 15 residues. Per germline, CDR1 SGHVS and CDR2 FQNEAQ. CDR3 protein: CASSLATQGAKGYTF. Written as DNA, the CDR3 is TGTGCCAGCAGCTTAGCCACACAGGGGGCAAAGGGCTACACCTTC.

This clone was counted once. The chain has TRBV7-8 and TRBJ1-2; the D is unclear. The CDR3 totals 13 residues. The V end lost 1 base, the J end lost 8 bases, and 11 bases lay between the germline ends. Germline V gene lookup returns CDR1 SGHVS and CDR2 FQNEAQ. The CDR3 DNA sequence: TGTGCCAGCAGCTTAGAGGAGGAACGAGGCTACACCTTC. Amino acid sequence: CASSLEEERGYTF.

This chain uses TRBV7-8 with TRBJ2-3, with TRBD2 as a possible D gene (5 bases). Germline CDR1 reads SGHVS; CDR2 reads FQNEAQ. The V end was cut by 2 bases, the J end by 0 bases, with 12 bases between. CDR3 length equals 16 residues. The CDR3 coding sequence is TGTGCCAGCAGCTTACGACGGGGAGAGAGCACAGATACGCAGTATTTT. As protein: CASSLRRGESTDTQYF. The entire variable domain, with the rest obtained from reference TRBV7-8 and TRBJ2-3, is as follows: GAGVSQSPRYKVAKRGQDVALRCDPISGHVSLFWYQQALGQGPEFLTYFQNEAQLDKSGLPSDRFFAERPEGSVSTLKIQRTQQEDSAVYLCASSLRRGESTDTQYFGPGTRLTVL.

This clone came up a few times. The rearrangement links TRBV7-8 to TRBJ1-2; the D is unclear. The CDR3 totals 12 residues. The V gene's germline CDR1 is SGHVS and CDR2 FQNEAQ. The V end lost 1 base, the J end lost 8 bases, and 8 bases lay between the germline ends. The DNA for the CDR3 is TGTGCCAGCAGCTTAGTAGGGAGAGGCTACACCTTC. Translated: CASSLVGRGYTF.